This TCR beta chain was observed in a study of blood T cells in healthy people across ages. Then a second PCR, running roughly 7 to 11 cycles, was carried out with a sample-barcoded 5' primer and a J-beta primer mix. TCRdb re-derived calls from the 5' RACE reads in MiXCR, one entry per CDR3 protein. Of around 2 million distinct CDR3 sequences listed, 35% to 50% were seen once; the top ten hold roughly 23%. Study results and caveats: While age rose, TCR beta diversity per million T cells dropped in a roughly linear way. Both higher diversity and more naive CD4+ cells marked long-lived donors when set against aged donors. The CMV status of each donor remained undetermined, and this could have confounded shifts in expanded clonotypes.

On this clonotype itself: The antigen is undetermined.

The CDR3 runs to 16 residues. Trimming took off 2 bases at V and 8 bases at J, with 19 bases between the two ends. Germline CDR1 MGHDK, CDR2 SYGVNS. This TCR was sampled from a human donor in good health. This rearrangement joins TRBV25-1 to TRBJ2-1; D tentatively fits TRBD1 or TRBD2 (5 bases each). The sample taken for sequencing was blood. In nucleotides, the CDR3 is TGTGCCAGCAGTGAAACGACCCGGAGGCTGGGGGATGAGCAGTTCTTC. Amino acids: CASSETTRRLGDEQFF.